This is a list of T cell receptor beta chains from one sample in a study of blood T cells in healthy people across ages. TCRdb recomputed calls from the 5' RACE reads with MiXCR, one row per CDR3 protein. The sample holds about 1.8 million distinct CDR3 sequences, around 48% seen once. Sequences were obtained from blood. The receptors stem from a woman in her thirties or forties in good health. Both conserved end residues are trimmed from each CDR3. D genes are given only for firm matches. For some rows the clone size is stated as once, few or many, or as a class when expanded; others skip it.

abundance,v_gene,j_gene,d_gene,CDR3aa
-,TRBV10-3,TRBJ1-5,TRBD1,AISVDRVQPQH
-,TRBV29-1,TRBJ2-1,-,SVAIVWKSYNEQF
-,TRBV20-1,TRBJ2-3,TRBD2,SASGGEGTDTQY
few,TRBV5-5,TRBJ2-3,-,ASSPGMGGDTQY
-,TRBV6-2/TRBV6-3,TRBJ2-4,TRBD1,ARKSLGQGRNIQY
few,TRBV6-2/TRBV6-3,TRBJ1-2,-,ASSPGTLRGYT
few,TRBV7-3,TRBJ2-3,-,ASSPGAQLDTQY
few,TRBV4-3,TRBJ2-1,TRBD2,ASSHRTSGGAWDEQF
-,TRBV14,TRBJ2-1,-,ASSQLANPYGYNEQF
-,TRBV28,TRBJ2-1,TRBD1,ASSLSRGLNEQF
-,TRBV20-1,TRBJ1-5,TRBD1,SAGRDSQPQH
-,TRBV20-1,TRBJ1-6,TRBD1,SASPGGGTAKPYNSPLH
-,TRBV20-1,TRBJ1-2,-,SASPSAGAGYGYT
-,TRBV7-2,TRBJ2-2,-,ASRGGIAWNTGELF
-,TRBV7-2,TRBJ2-1,TRBD2,ASSPRLADHNEQF
few,TRBV5-1,TRBJ2-3,TRBD2,ASSSGLAGSPPDTQY
-,TRBV27,TRBJ2-7,-,ASSNVQGYEQY
-,TRBV20-1,TRBJ2-5,TRBD2,SAREERGAQETQY
many,TRBV5-1,TRBJ2-5,-,ASSLDAGGETQY
-,TRBV7-9,TRBJ2-1,TRBD2,ANSLGLAGVSYNEQF
-,TRBV7-2,TRBJ1-2,-,ASSLANTYGYT
-,TRBV2,TRBJ2-5,-,ASNDLLVPETQY
-,TRBV20-1,TRBJ2-1,-,SASPPGWEQF
-,TRBV5-1,TRBJ2-1,TRBD1,ASSVVGGHNEQF